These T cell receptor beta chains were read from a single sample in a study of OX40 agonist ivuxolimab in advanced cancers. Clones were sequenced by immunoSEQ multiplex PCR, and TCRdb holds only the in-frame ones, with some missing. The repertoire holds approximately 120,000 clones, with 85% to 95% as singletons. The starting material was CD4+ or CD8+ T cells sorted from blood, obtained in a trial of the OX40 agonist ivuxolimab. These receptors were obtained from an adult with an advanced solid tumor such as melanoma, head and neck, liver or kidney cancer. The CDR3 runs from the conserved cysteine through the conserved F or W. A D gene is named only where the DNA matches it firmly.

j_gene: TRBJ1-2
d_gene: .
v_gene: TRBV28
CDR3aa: CASSFFPGANYGYTF

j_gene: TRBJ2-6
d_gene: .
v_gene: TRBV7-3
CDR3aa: CASSLGSLPLSGANVLTF

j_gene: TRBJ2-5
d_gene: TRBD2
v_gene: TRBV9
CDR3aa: CASSVSSGRSPPETQYF

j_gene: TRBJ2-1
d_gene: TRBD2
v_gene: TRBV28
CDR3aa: CASSLQSGRVYNEQFF

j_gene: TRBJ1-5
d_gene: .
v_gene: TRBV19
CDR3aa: CASSIIGGARSNQPQHF

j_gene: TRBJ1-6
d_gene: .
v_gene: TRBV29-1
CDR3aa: CSVAEVGNSPLHF

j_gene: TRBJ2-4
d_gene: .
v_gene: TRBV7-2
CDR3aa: CASSPRSALAKNIQYF

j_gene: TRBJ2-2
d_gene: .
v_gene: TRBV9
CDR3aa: CASSPIRGAGNTGELFF

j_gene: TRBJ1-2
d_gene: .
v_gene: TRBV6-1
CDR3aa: CASSEGPRLINYGYTF

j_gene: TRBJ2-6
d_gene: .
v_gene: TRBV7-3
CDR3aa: CASSSRTQFNVLTF

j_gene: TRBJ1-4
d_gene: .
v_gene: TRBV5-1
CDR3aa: CASREGGEKLFF

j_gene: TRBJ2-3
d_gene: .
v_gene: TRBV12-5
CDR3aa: CASGSYGGPSTDTQYF

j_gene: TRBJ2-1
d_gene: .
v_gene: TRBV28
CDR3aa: CASSLPQSSYNEQFF

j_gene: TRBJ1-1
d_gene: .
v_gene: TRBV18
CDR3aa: CASSPPGQTLNTEAFF

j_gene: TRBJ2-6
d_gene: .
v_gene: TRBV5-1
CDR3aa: CASSWDNSGANVLTF

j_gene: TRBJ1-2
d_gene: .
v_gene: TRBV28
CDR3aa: CASSLVSYNYGYTF

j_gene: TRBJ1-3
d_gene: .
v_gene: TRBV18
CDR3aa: CASSPYGVNPGNTIYF

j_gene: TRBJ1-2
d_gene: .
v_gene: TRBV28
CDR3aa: CASSGLDYGYTF

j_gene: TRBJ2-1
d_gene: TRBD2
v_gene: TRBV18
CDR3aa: CASSPPGLAGGPQFF

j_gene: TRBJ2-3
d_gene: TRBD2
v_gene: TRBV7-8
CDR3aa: CASSLGTSGRASTDTQYF

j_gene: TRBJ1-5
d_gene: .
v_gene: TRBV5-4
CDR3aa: CASSLGPITLSNQPQHF

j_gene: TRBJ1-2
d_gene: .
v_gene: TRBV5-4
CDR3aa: CASSLEPVYGYTF

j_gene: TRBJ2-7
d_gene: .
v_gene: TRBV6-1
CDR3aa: CASSESIHGAYEQYF

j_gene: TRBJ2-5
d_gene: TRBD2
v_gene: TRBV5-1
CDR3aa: CASSLGSREVQETQYF

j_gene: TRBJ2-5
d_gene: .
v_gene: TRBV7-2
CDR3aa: CASSPPLKKETQYF

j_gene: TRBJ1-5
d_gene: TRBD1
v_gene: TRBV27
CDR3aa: CASRTTGGAGNQPQHF

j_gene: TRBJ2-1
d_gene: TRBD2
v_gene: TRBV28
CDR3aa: CASSSSGLAGPVDYNEQFF

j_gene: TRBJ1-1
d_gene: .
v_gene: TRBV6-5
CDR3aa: CASSYGGGYMNTEAFF

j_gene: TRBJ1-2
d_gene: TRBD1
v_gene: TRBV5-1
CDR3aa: CASSSNRTGSYGYTF

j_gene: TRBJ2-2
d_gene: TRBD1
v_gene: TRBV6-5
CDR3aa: CASSFPGQGAGELFF

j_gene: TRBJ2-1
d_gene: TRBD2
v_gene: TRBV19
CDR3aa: CASSIGSGGSSYNEQFF

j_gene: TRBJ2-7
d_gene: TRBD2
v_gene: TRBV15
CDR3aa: CATRMSGSSGEQYF

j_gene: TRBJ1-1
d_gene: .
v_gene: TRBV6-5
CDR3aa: CASRRQVPRTEAFF

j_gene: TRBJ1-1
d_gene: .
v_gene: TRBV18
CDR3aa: CASSPPPGKTEAFF

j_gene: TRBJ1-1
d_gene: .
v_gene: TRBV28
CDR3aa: CASTTGGWNTEAFF

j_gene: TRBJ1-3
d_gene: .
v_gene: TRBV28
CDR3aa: CASSPFIGDFSGNTIYF

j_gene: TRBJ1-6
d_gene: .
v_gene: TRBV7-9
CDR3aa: CASSFDYNSPLHF

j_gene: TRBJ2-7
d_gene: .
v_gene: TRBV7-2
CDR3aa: CASSLGTASYEQYF

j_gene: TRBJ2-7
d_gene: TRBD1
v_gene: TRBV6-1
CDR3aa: CASSAGQSSYEQYF

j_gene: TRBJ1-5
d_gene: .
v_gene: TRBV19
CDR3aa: CASSIDQGYNQPQHF

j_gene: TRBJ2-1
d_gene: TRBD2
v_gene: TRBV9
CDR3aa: CASSVGLAGAPYNEQFF

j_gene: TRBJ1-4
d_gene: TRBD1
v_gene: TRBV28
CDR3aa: CASLWETGEKLFF

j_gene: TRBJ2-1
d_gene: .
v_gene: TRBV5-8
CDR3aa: CASSLILAGEQFF

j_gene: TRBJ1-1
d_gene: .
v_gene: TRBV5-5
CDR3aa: CASSSSFPPGQTEAFF

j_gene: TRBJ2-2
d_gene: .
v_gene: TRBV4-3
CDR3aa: CASSQDRSGNTGELFF

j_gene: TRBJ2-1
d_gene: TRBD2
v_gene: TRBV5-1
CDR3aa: CASSRGTSGTSYNEQFF

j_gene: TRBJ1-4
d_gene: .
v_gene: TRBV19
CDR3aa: CASSYSQYNEKLFF

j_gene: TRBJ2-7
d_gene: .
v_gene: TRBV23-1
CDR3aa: CASSQSSGYEQYF

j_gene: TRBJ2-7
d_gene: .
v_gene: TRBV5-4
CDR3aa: CASRPIDSNYEQYF

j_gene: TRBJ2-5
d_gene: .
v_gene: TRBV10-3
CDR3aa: CAISGGGQETQYF

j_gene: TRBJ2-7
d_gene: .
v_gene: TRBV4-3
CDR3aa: CASSQGQPSSRVYEQYF

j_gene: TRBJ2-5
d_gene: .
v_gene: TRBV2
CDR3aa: CASSDPPYQETQYF

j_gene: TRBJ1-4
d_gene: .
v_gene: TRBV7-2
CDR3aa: CASSSETGHGEKLFF

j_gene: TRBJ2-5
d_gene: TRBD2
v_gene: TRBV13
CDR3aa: CASSTQGGGQRETQYF

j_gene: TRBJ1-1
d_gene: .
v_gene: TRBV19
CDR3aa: CASSIAHPRPEAFF

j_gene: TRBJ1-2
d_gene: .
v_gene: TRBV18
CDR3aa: CASSPSSESGYTF

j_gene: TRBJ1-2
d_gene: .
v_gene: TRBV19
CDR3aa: CASSMADTGYTF

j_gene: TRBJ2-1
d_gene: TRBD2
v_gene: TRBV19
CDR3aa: CASSPRGAGGPLSNNEQFF